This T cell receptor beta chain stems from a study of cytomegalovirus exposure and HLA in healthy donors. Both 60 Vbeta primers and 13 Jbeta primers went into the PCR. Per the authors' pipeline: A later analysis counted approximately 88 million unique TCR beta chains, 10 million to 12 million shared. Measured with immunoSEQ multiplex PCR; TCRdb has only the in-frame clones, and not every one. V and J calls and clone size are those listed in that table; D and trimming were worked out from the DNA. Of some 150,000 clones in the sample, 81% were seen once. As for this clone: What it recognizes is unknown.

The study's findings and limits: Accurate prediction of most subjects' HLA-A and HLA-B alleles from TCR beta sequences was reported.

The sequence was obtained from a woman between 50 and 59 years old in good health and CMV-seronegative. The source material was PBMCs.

CDR3 sequence: CSVERQYTEAFF. CDR3 bases: TGCAGCGTTGAGCGGCAGTACACTGAAGCTTTCTTT. V and J are TRBV29-1 and TRBJ1-1; D uncertain. Germline-derived CDR1 and CDR2 are SQVTM and ANQGSEA. This CDR3 is built from 12 residues. V was pared by 3 bases and J by 3 bases, with 8 bases between.